These 4 T cell receptor beta chains originate from one sample sequenced in a study of T cell changes during pregnancy in multiple sclerosis. Assay used: immunoSEQ multiplex PCR; TCRdb lists only in-frame clones, some missing. This sample carries some 99,000 clones, about 91% of them seen once, and the ten largest clones take roughly 2.3%. The sequenced sample was peripheral blood, obtained after pregnancy. These receptors were collected from a female donor in good health, enrolled as a control in a pregnancy study.

V is TRBV6-1 and J is TRBJ2-7, with a possible D match to TRBD1 (6 bases). V shed 6 bases and J shed 5 bases, with 14 bases lying between them. Germline assignment: CDR1 MNHNS and CDR2 SASEGT. The CDR3 has 13 amino acids. The CDR3 DNA reads TGTGCCAGCAGAAAAAACAGGGTCCACGAGCAGTACTTC. As protein: CASRKNRVHEQYF.

The chain couples TRBV9 to TRBJ2-7; TRBD2 is a possible D gene (7 bases). Trimming removed 4 bases from V and 0 bases from J, with 14 bases in between. The CDR3 extends over 15 amino acids. From germline, CDR1 is SGDLS and CDR2 YYNGEE. The CDR3 DNA is TGTGCCAGCAGCTCTGGGGGGGGCCGCTCCTACGAGCAGTACTTC. Translating gives CASSSGGGRSYEQYF.

The genes are TRBV10-2 and TRBJ1-4; no clear D. Germline V gives CDR1 WSHSY, CDR2 SAAADI. CDR3 length: 14 residues. The V and J ends lost 5 bases and 8 bases respectively, with 15 bases between them. CDR3 loop: CASSRSSSEEKLFF. The CDR3 DNA sequence: TGCGCCAGCAGTCGTAGCTCGTCAGAAGAAAAACTGTTTTTT.

V gene TRBV19 combines with J gene TRBJ2-7; 15 bases map to TRBD2. Germline CDR1 is LNHDA and CDR2 is SQIVND (reference sequence). J was trimmed by 3 bases and V by 4 bases; bases with no gene match: 25. This CDR3 is built from 23 residues. CDR3: CASSKTPPGLAGGSSSVLYEQYF. DNA for the CDR3: TGTGCCAGTAGTAAGACTCCCCCGGGACTAGCGGGAGGTTCGAGTAGTGTCCTCTACGAGCAGTACTTC. Supplemented by reference TRBV19 and TRBJ2-7, the full variable domain reads DGGITQSPKYLFRKEGQNVTLSCEQNLNHDAMYWYRQDPGQGLRLIYYSQIVNDFQKGDIAEGYSVSREKKESFPLTVTSAQKNPTAFYLCASSKTPPGLAGGSSSVLYEQYFGPGTRLTVT.